This passage covers 27 T cell receptor beta chains from one sample sequenced in a study of T cell responses to AZD1222 COVID-19 vaccine. The data were produced by immunoSEQ multiplex PCR, yet TCRdb's version contains in-frame clones alone and is incomplete. The sample has 150,000 or so clones, roughly 89% seen once. Sequences were derived from peripheral blood, sampled on day 0 of AZD1222 vaccination. All receptors come from an adult in good health.

This chain links TRBV5-5 with TRBJ1-1, with D perhaps TRBD1 (5 bases). With 0 bases removed from V and 5 bases from J, the gap between germline ends came to 14 bases. CDR1 is SGHKS, CDR2 YYEKEE, per germline (reference sequence). The CDR3 spans 15 residues. In nucleotides, the CDR3 is TGTGCCAGCAGCTTGGGGGGCTCACCGCCGACTGAAGCTTTCTTT. It is translated as CASSLGGSPPTEAFF.

This clone has only one observation. This chain uses TRBV7-6 with TRBJ1-2; D not certain. The germline gives CDR1 SGHVS, CDR2 FNYEAQ. V lost 2 bases and J lost 5, with 12 bases in between. This CDR3 is 14 amino acids long. The CDR3 here is CASSLSEGGYGYTF. CDR3 coding DNA: TGTGCCAGCAGCTTATCGGAGGGCGGGTATGGCTACACCTTC.

A single count supports this clone. The CDR3 region is CASSSSPNQPQHF. The CDR3, as DNA: TGTGCCAGCAGTTCCAGCCCCAATCAGCCCCAGCATTTT. V usage is TRBV6-5 and J usage is TRBJ1-5; D uncertain. The germline gives CDR1 MNHEY, CDR2 SVGAGI. The V end was cut by 4 bases, the J end by 3 bases, with 7 bases between. The CDR3 is made up of 13 amino acids.

This rearrangement joins TRBV28 to TRBJ1-1, with D uncertain. Trimming took off 2 bases at V and 0 bases at J, with 7 bases between the two ends. CDR3 size: 14 residues. Per germline, CDR1 MDHEN and CDR2 SYDVKM. The CDR3: CASSLTAMNTEAFF. The CDR3 DNA is TGTGCCAGCAGTTTAACAGCCATGAACACTGAAGCTTTCTTT.

The chain joins TRBV30 to TRBJ2-3; D gene unclear. The CDR3 covers 14 residues. Between the trimmed V and J ends, which lost 2 bases and 3 bases, there was a span of 12 bases. From germline, CDR1 is GTSNPN and CDR2 SVGIG (reference sequence). The CDR3 DNA is TGTGCCTGGAGTTTGGCCACTGGTACAGATACGCAGTATTTT. It yields the protein CAWSLATGTDTQYF.

The chain carries TRBV6-1 and TRBJ2-4; tentative D call: TRBD2 (6 bases). Germline CDR1 and CDR2: MNHNS and SASEGT. This CDR3 is built from 14 residues. V was clipped by 3 bases and J by 5 bases, with 11 bases between them. CDR3 sequence: CASSDVGGENIQYF. The CDR3, as DNA: TGTGCCAGCAGTGACGTCGGGGGAGAAAACATTCAGTACTTC.

This clone was seen a handful of times. The chain uses TRBV18 and TRBJ2-7; TRBD1 agrees at 7 bases. Germline trimming cut 4 bases from V and 1 base from J; bases unmatched to any gene: 7. Germline lookup yields CDR1 KGHSH and CDR2 LQKENI. This CDR3 region has 15 residues. The CDR3 DNA reads TGTGCCAGCTCACTAGGACAGGTTGGGTCCTACGAGCAGTACTTC. Amino acid sequence: CASSLGQVGSYEQYF.

The chain links TRBV27 to TRBJ2-6; D call uncertain. The CDR3 consists of 13 residues. Trimming pared 8 bases from V and 0 bases from J, leaving 5 bases between. Germline values: CDR1 MNHEY, CDR2 SMNVEV (reference sequence). CDR3 nucleotide sequence: TGTGCCAGCTGCTGCTCTGGGGCCAACGTCCTGACTTTC. Translation gives CASCCSGANVLTF.

The chain employs TRBV6-5 and TRBJ1-2; no reliable D call. Looked up from germline, CDR1 is MNHEY and CDR2 is SVGAGI. The V gene lost 6 bases and the J gene lost 10 bases, with 15 bases spanning the gap. CDR3 length: 12 amino acids. CDR3 nucleotides: TGTGCCAGCAGCCTACCCGAAGGTTCCTACACCTTC. Amino acid sequence: CASSLPEGSYTF.

The chain is built from TRBV4-2 and TRBJ2-5, with TRBD2 identical over 7 bases. CDR3 length: 15 amino acids. CDR1 LGHNA and CDR2 YNFKEQ come from the germline V gene. Trimming cost V 1 base and J 2 bases; bases outside gene matches: 4. The DNA for the CDR3 is TGTGCCAGCAGCCAAGGGGGGGGAGGGCAAGAGACCCAGTACTTC. The encoded protein is CASSQGGGGQETQYF.

The chain couples TRBV5-1 to TRBJ2-1; D may be TRBD1 or TRBD2 (5 bases each). This CDR3 spans 16 amino acids. The germline gives CDR1 SGHRS, CDR2 YFSETQ. Trimming shortened V by 2 bases and J by 7 bases, and 19 bases separated the two germline ends. The CDR3 DNA follows: TGCGCCAGCAGCTTAACGTCGTCGTCGTGGGGGAATGAGCAGTTCTTC. It is translated as CASSLTSSSWGNEQFF. Together with reference TRBV5-1 and TRBJ2-1, the CDR3 gives the full variable domain: KAGVTQTPRYLIKTRGQQVTLSCSPISGHRSVSWYQQTPGQGLQFLFEYFSETQRNKGNFPGRFSGRQFSNSRSEMNVSTLELGDSALYLCASSLTSSSWGNEQFFGPGTRLTVL.

The chain employs TRBV6-5 and TRBJ1-3; no clear D. V was pared by 0 bases and J by 11 bases, with 14 bases between. The CDR3 is 14 amino acids. CDR1 MNHEY and CDR2 SVGAGI come from the germline V gene. The CDR3 nucleotides are TGTGCCAGCAGTTACTCTCAATCGGCGCTCGCCATATATTTT. It is translated as CASSYSQSALAIYF.

This chain uses TRBV10-2 with TRBJ2-5, with 9 bases matching TRBD1. This CDR3 is 14 amino acids long. Unmatched junction bases numbered 6, after V lost 6 bases and J lost 4 bases. Germline CDR1 is WSHSY and CDR2 is SAAADI. In DNA form, the CDR3 reads TGCGCCAGCAGGGACACAGGGGGCCGAGAGACCCAGTACTTC. It encodes CASRDTGGRETQYF.

The genes are TRBV6-1 and TRBJ2-7; D is uncertain. Germline V gene data show CDR1 as MNHNS and CDR2 as SASEGT. V was shortened by 3 bases and J by 3 bases, with 9 bases between the two germline ends. This CDR3 contains 13 residues. This CDR3 reads CASSDASYYEQYF. CDR3 nucleotides: TGTGCCAGCAGTGATGCCAGCTACTACGAGCAGTACTTC.

This rearrangement joins TRBV5-8 to TRBJ1-5; 7 nucleotides agree with TRBD1. Germline values: CDR1 SGHTS, CDR2 YDEGEE. The V and J ends lost 4 bases and 0 bases, in that order; junction bases with no gene match: 7. The CDR3 has 16 amino acids. The CDR3: CASSQGQSYSNQPQHF. In DNA, the CDR3 is TGTGCCAGCAGCCAGGGACAGAGCTATAGCAATCAGCCCCAGCATTTT.

This rearrangement joins TRBV9 to TRBJ2-3, with TRBD2 identical over 12 bases. V was clipped by 4 bases and J by 2 bases; unmatched bases: 8. The CDR3 sequence is 17 residues long. Per the germline V gene, CDR1 is SGDLS and CDR2 is YYNGEE. The CDR3 reads CASSPRTSGVNTDTQYF. The CDR3 DNA follows: TGTGCCAGCAGCCCGCGGACTAGCGGGGTCAACACAGATACGCAGTATTTT.

The chain uses TRBV5-4 and TRBJ2-7; D is unresolved. The CDR3 totals 13 residues. Trimming removed 4 bases at V and 3 bases at J, with 11 bases between. CDR1 and CDR2 (germline): SGHNT, YYREEE (reference sequence). This chain's CDR3 is CASSPTNNYEQYF. The CDR3 DNA reads as TGTGCCAGCAGCCCGACAAACAACTACGAGCAGTACTTC.

This clone was detected a few times. The chain joins TRBV19 to TRBJ1-2; 11 bases are shared with TRBD1. After removal of 6 bases from V and 5 bases from J, the junction contained 5 bases not matched to a gene. The V gene's germline CDR1 is LNHDA and CDR2 SQIVND (reference sequence). This CDR3 is built from 14 residues. The CDR3 region has the DNA TGTGCCAGTAGCTTGGACAGGGGGCCGTATGGCTACACCTTC. This codes for CASSLDRGPYGYTF.

The genes are TRBV6-5 and TRBJ1-1; 7 bases align to TRBD1. This CDR3 has 13 residues. Germline CDR1 and CDR2: MNHEY and SVGAGI. V lost 2 bases and J lost 9; bases outside the gene matches: 6. CDR3 DNA sequence: TGTGCCAGCAGTTACCGGGACAGAGAAAAAGCTTTCTTT. Translating gives CASSYRDREKAFF.

This chain connects TRBV5-4 to TRBJ1-2; TRBD1 matches 7 bases. The CDR3 runs to 15 residues. V shed 3 bases, J shed 3 bases, and the junction held 8 bases outside the gene matches. Germline CDR1 is SGHNT and CDR2 is YYREEE (reference sequence). The CDR3 region is CASSSGAGGDYGYTF. In DNA, the CDR3 is TGTGCCAGCAGCTCCGGCGCAGGGGGAGACTATGGCTACACCTTC.

DNA for the CDR3: TGTGCCACCAGCAGAGTAAGGGGGCGCAGAGCCTACGAGCAGTACTTC. Translated: CATSRVRGRRAYEQYF. The rearrangement joins TRBV15 to TRBJ2-7, with 7 bases lining up with TRBD1. J lost 2 bases, V lost 1 base, and 8 bases had no gene match. Per germline, CDR1 LNHNV and CDR2 YYDKDF (reference sequence). The CDR3 has 16 amino acids.

The chain links TRBV11-2 to TRBJ2-7; D possibly corresponds to TRBD1 (5 bases). The CDR3 is 14 amino acids. Trimming left V 5 bases short and J 5 bases short, with 16 bases between. Germline V gene data show CDR1 as SGHAT and CDR2 as FQNNGV. CDR3 bases: TGTGCCAGCAGCCCCTATGTGGGGCAGAACGAGCAGTACTTC. This translates into CASSPYVGQNEQYF.

The V gene is TRBV19, the J gene TRBJ2-1; D is unclear. The CDR3 length is 15 residues. Germline CDR1 LNHDA, CDR2 SQIVND (reference sequence). Trimming pared 1 base from V and 7 bases from J, leaving 14 bases between. CDR3 nucleotide sequence: TGTGCCAGTAGTATAGGCATGACGGCGTCGAATGAGCAGTTCTTC. It translates to CASSIGMTASNEQFF.

The chain carries TRBV7-9 and TRBJ1-6; 7 nucleotides agree with TRBD1. Germline V gene lookup returns CDR1 SEHNR and CDR2 FQNEAQ (reference sequence). The CDR3 runs to 15 residues. The J segment lost 9 bases and the V segment lost 6 bases, leaving 11 bases of the junction unmatched. The CDR3 loop is CASRHSTGESSPLHF. The CDR3 nucleotides read TGTGCCAGCAGACATAGTACAGGGGAGTCTTCACCCCTCCACTTT.

This chain links TRBV20-1 with TRBJ2-3; 8 bases agree with TRBD2. The V segment lost 3 bases and the J segment 2 bases; nucleotides outside the gene matches: 4. CDR1 and CDR2 (germline): DFQATT, SNEGSKA (reference sequence). This CDR3 comprises 14 residues. The DNA for the CDR3 is TGCAGTGCTAGTACTAGCGGCCTCACAGATACGCAGTATTTT. Amino acid sequence: CSASTSGLTDTQYF.

This chain links TRBV30 with TRBJ2-6; D is undetermined. The CDR3 is made up of 13 amino acids. Trimming removed 7 bases from V and 4 bases from J, with 11 bases in between. Germline V gene data show CDR1 as GTSNPN and CDR2 as SVGIG (reference sequence). The CDR3 nucleotides read TGTGCCTTTCGAATTACAGGGGCCAACGTCCTGACTTTC. It translates to CAFRITGANVLTF.

The genes are TRBV5-1 and TRBJ2-7; D could derive from TRBD1 or TRBD2 (7 bases each). V lost 3 bases to trimming and J lost 5 bases, with 21 bases between them. This CDR3 spans 16 amino acids. Germline assignment: CDR1 SGHRS and CDR2 YFSETQ. CDR3 protein: CASSSQGGGKYHEQYF. CDR3 bases: TGCGCCAGCAGCTCACAGGGAGGGGGCAAGTACCACGAGCAGTACTTC. The full variable domain, with the rest looked up from reference TRBV5-1 and TRBJ2-7, is KAGVTQTPRYLIKTRGQQVTLSCSPISGHRSVSWYQQTPGQGLQFLFEYFSETQRNKGNFPGRFSGRQFSNSRSEMNVSTLELGDSALYLCASSSQGGGKYHEQYFGPGTRLTVT.